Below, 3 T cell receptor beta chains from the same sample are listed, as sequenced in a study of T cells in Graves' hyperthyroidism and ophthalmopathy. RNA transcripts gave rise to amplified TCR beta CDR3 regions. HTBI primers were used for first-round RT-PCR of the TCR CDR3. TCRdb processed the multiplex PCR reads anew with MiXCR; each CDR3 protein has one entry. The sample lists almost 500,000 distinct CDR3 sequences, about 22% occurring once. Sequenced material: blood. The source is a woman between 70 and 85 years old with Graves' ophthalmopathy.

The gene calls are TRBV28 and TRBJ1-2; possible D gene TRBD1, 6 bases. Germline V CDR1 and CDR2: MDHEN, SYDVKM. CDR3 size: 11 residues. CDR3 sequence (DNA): TGTGGGACAGTCAGCAATTGGGGCTACACCTTC. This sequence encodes CGTVSNWGYTF.

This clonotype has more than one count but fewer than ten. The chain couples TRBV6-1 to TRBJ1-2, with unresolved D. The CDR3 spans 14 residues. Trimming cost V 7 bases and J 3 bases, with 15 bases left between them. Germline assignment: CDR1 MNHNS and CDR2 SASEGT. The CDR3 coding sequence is TGTGCCAGCATTCGTCGTGGCAGACACTATGGCTACACCTTC. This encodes CASIRRGRHYGYTF.

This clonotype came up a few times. In nucleotides, the CDR3 is TGCAGTGCTAGAGGACCTAGCGGGAGGGCCCCCTACGAGCAGTACTTC. Translated, it gives CSARGPSGRAPYEQYF. The V and J genes are TRBV20-1 and TRBJ2-7; 12 nucleotides agree with TRBD2. CDR3 length: 16 amino acids. CDR1 and CDR2 from the germline V gene are DFQATT and SNEGSKA (reference sequence). With V trimmed by 1 base and J by 2 bases, 6 bases remained unmatched.